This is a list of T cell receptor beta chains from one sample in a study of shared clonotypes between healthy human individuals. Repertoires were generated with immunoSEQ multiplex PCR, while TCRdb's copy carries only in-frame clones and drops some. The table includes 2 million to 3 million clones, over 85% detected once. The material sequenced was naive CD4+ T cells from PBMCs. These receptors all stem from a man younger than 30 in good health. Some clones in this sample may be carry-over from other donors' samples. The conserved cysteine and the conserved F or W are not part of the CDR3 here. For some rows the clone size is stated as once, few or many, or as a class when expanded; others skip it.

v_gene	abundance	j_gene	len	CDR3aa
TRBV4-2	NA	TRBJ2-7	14	ASSHSGLFSPYEQY
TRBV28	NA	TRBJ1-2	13	ASSLAGSHIWGYT
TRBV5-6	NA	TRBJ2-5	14	ASSYTKGGRQETQY
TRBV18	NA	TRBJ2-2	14	ASSPYARGNTGELF
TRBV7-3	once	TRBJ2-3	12	ASSLGVSADTQY
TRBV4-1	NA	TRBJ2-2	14	ASSQVQGALAGELF
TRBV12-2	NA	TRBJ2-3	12	ASEPTLGTDTQY
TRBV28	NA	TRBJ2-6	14	ASSGQSPGGANVLT
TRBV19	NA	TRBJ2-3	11	ASTSWGTDTQY
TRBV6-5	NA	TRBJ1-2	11	ASRKGQNYGYT
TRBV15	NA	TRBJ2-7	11	ATSTLNRGWQY
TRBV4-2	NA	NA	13	ASSQGGTEAYEQY
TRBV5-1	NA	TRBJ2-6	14	ASSPTGSSGANVLT
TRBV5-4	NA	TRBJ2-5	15	ASSTGTRRTRGETQY